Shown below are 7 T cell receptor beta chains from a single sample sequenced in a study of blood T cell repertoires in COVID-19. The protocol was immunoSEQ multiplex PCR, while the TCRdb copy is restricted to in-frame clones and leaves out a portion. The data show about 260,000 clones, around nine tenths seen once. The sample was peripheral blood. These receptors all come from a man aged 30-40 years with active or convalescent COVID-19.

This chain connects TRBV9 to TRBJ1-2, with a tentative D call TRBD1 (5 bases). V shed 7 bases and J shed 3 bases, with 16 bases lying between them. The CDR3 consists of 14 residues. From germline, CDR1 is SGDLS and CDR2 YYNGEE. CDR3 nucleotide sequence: TGTGCCAGCGGGGCCGGGACTAACGACTATGGCTACACCTTC. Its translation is CASGAGTNDYGYTF.

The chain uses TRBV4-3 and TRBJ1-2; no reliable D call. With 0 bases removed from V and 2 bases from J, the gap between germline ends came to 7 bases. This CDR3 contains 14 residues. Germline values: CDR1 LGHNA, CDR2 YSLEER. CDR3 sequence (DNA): TGCGCCAGCAGCCAAGACTATAACAACTATGGCTACACCTTC. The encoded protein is CASSQDYNNYGYTF.

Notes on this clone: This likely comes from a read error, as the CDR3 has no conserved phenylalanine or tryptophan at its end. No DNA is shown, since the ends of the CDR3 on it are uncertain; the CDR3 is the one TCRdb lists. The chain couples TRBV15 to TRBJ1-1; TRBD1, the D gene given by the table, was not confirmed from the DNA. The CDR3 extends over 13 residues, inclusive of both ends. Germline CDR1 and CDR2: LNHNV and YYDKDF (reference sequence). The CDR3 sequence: CATSSPKGQSEGI.

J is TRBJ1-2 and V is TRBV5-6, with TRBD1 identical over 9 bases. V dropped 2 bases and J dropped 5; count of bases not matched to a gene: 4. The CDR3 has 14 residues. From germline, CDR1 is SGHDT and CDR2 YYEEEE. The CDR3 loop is CASSFGTGIYGYTF. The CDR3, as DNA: TGTGCCAGCAGCTTCGGGACAGGGATATATGGCTACACCTTC.

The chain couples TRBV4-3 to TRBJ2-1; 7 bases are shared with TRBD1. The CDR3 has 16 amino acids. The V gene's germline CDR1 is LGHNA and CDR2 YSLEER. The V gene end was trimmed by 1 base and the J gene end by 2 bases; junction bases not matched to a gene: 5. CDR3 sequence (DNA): TGCGCCAGCAGCCAAGCGGGACAGTCAGCCTACAATGAGCAGTTCTTC. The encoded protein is CASSQAGQSAYNEQFF.

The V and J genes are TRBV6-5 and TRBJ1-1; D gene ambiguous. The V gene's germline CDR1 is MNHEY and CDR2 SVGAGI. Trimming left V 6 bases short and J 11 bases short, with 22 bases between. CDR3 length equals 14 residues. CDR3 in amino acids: CASSRGVPYMEAFF. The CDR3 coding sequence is TGTGCCAGCAGCCGAGGCGTCCCTTATATGGAGGCTTTCTTT.

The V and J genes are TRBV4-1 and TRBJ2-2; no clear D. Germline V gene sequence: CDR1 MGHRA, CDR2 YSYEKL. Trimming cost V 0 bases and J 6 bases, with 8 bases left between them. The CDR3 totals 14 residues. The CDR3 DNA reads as TGCGCCAGCAGCCAAGAAACTTTTGCCGGGGAGCTGTTTTTT. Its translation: CASSQETFAGELFF.